This TCR beta chain was observed in a study of blood T cell repertoires in COVID-19 (dated by TCRdb to the early 2020s). A note on the overall study: Collaborator samples came from the United States, Italy and Spain and covered acute and convalescent phases of COVID-19. The prospective study material was composed of cDNA or gDNA derived from T cells, B-cell-depleted T cells, or PBMCs. Subjects who had been exposed to COVID-19, were actively infected with it, or had recovered from it provided the deeply sampled blood TCRbeta repertoires that made up the dataset. The repertoires were made available in a free public database intended to serve as a resource for research on the immune response to SARS-CoV-2. The samples were drawn from two sources: the first 160 participants of the ongoing ImmuneRACE study, and about 1,300 subjects contributed by 6 global collaborators. A de-identified subject ID, COVID-19 status, age in years and sex were almost always included in the sample metadata. Where available, HLA class I and class II types were obtained from metadata supplied by the sample provider rather than from assay-based typing.

TCRbeta CDR3 regions were amplified from genomic DNA using the immunoSEQ Assay, a bias-controlled multiplex PCR. The authors' pipeline ran thus. Nucleated cell counts per sample were estimated from amplification of reference gene primers within the assay. To quantify the absolute abundance of each unique TCRbeta CDR3 rearrangement, sequence reads were collapsed and filtered. Productive Simpson clonality was computed per sample as the square root of Simpson's diversity index over productive rearrangements. Here the immuneACCESS table is served through TCRdb, limited to in-frame sequences with V and J called. Missing clones are a known gap in these copies; in checked studies unresolved V genes cover under half, and the rest lacks a known reason. That table gives V, J and clone size, and the DNA gave D and trimming. Within this sample are about 270,000 clones, with 82% of them counted one time only. The ten largest clones represent about 3% of the sample.

From cysteine to phenylalanine, the CDR3 is 13 amino acids long. Here the CDR3 DNA is all that survives: 39 bases in frame from base 1. V was cut back by 4 bases and J by 2 bases, leaving a gap of 9 bases between them. CDR1 and CDR2 were assigned from the germline V gene as SGHDN and FVKESK. As for this clone: It has no known antigen specificity. No per-base quality is available; no much larger clone lies one base away.

The investigation overall reported the following: How much clinical and demographic metadata was included differed by source and by participant, and the metadata was provided uncurated.

Each collaborating institution followed its own protocols to collect whole blood in K2EDTA tubes. For TCRbeta analysis, collaborators shipped samples as frozen whole blood, isolated PBMCs, or DNA extracted from either of those sample types. The sequencing input was peripheral blood. The source is a young woman with acute or convalescent COVID-19. The V gene is TRBV14 and the J gene is TRBJ2-7; possibly the D gene is TRBD1, per 6 matching bases. The CDR3: CASSPTGTYEQYF. In nucleotide form, the sequence is TGTGCCAGCAGCCCGACAGGAACCTACGAGCAGTACTTC.